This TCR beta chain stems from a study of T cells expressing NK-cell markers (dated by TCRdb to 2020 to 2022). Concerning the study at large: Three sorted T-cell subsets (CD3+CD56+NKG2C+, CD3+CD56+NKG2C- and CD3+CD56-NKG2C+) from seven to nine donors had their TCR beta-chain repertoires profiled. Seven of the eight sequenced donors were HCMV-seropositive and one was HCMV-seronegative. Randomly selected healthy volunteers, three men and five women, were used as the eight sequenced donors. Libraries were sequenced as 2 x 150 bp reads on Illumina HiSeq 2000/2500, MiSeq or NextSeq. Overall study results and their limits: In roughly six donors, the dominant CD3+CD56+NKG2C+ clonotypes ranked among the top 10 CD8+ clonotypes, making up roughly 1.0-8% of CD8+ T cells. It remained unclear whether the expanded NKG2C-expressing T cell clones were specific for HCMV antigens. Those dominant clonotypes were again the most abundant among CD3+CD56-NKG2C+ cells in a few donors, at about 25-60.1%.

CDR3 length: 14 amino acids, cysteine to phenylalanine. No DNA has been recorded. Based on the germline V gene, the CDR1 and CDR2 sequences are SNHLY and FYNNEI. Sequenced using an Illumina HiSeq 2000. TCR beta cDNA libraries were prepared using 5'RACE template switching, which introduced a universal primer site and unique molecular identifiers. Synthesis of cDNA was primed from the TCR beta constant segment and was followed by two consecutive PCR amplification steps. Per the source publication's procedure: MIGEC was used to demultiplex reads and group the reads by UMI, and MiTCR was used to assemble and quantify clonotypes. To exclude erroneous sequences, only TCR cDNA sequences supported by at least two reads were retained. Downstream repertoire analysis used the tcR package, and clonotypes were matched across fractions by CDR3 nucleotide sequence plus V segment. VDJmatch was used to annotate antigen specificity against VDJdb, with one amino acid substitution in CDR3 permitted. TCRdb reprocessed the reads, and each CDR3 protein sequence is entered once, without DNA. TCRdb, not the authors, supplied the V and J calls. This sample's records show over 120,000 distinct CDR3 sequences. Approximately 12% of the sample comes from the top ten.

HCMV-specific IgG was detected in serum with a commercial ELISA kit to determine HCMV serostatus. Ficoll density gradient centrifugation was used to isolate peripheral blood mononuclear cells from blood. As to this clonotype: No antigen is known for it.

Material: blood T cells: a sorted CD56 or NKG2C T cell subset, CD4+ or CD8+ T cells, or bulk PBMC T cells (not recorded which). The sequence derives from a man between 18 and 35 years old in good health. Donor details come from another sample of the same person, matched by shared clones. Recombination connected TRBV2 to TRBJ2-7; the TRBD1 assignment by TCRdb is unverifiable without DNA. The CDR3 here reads CASSEWGHRYEQYF.